This entry features one T cell receptor beta chain sequence. Its antigen is not known. The CDR3 runs to 17 residues. Germline loops: CDR1 SNHLY, CDR2 FYNNEI. The V end lost 4 bases, the J end lost 2 bases, and 20 bases lay between the germline ends. The source of the sample is a study of graft-versus-host responses after intestinal transplantation. Study context: Recipients uniformly received anti-thymocyte globulin induction, followed by tacrolimus and steroids for 2 to 4 years. Study results and caveats: Ileal or blood samples showed some GvH clones first, and such clones were also found in recipient marrow. Circulating GvH clone levels at their peak were associated with HvG declines (early post-transplant).

The data were produced by immunoSEQ multiplex PCR, yet TCRdb's version contains in-frame clones alone and is incomplete. The table includes some 77,000 clones, 92% detected once. This sample comprised PBMCs, obtained 98 days after intestinal transplantation. The receptor was derived from a human patient who received an intestinal transplant, so some T cells may come from the graft donor. The chain joins TRBV2 to TRBJ2-5; D is uncertain. CDR3 coding DNA: TGTGCCAGCAGTGCGGCTGACCGGGTCCCCCTACAAGAGACCCAGTACTTC. This translates into CASSAADRVPLQETQYF.